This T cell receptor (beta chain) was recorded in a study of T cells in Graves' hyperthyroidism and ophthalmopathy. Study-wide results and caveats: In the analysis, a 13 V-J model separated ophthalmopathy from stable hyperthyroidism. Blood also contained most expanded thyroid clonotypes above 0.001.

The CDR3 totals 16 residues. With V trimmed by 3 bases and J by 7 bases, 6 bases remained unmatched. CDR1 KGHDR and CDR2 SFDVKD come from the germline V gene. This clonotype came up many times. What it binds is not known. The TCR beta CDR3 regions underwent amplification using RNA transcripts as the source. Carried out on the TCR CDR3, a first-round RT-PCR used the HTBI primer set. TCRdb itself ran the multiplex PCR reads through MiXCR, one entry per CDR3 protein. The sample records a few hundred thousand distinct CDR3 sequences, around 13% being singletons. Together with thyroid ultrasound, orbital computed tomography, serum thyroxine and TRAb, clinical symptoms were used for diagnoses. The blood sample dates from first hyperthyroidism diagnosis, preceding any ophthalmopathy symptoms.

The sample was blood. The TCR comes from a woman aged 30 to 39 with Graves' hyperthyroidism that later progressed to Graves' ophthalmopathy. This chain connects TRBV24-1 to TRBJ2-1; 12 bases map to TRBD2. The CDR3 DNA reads TGTGCCACCAGTGATCCGACTAGCGGGAGAATGAATGAGCAGTTCTTC. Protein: CATSDPTSGRMNEQFF.